This T cell receptor beta chain was captured by sequencing in a study of patients and donors after allogeneic stem cell transplantation. TCRdb reanalysed the RT-PCR reads using MiXCR and keeps one entry per CDR3 protein. The profile shows about 410,000 distinct CDR3 sequences, around 15% of them singletons. The CDR3 length is 16 residues. Germline assignment: CDR1 MGHDK and CDR2 SYGVNS. V dropped 5 bases and J dropped 7; count of bases not matched to a gene: 6. The sample was blood, either unsorted or a sorted T cell fraction (not recorded which). This chain links TRBV25-1 with TRBJ2-1; 15 bases are a match to TRBD2. The source of this sequence is a human donor who was either an allogeneic HSCT recipient or a stem cell or donor lymphocyte infusion donor (not recorded which). It is not recorded whose cells these are; they may come from a transplant donor. In DNA, the CDR3 is TGTGCCAGCAGTACCTCCGGGACTAGCGGGAGGAATGAGCAGTTCTTC. This gives the protein CASSTSGTSGRNEQFF.